A selection of T cell receptor beta chains follows, all from one sample in a study of shared clonotypes between healthy human individuals. Measured with immunoSEQ multiplex PCR; TCRdb has only the in-frame clones, and not every one. This sample has about a million clones, with about 80% found just once. Material: memory CD4+ T cells sorted from blood. These receptors originate from a man younger than 30 in good health. The CDR3 runs from the conserved cysteine through the conserved F or W. Each record gives: clone size, J gene, D gene, V gene, CDR3 DNA, CDR3 protein. A D gene is named only where the DNA matches it firmly. Only some rows state a clone size, as once, few, many or a class for expanded clones.

- | TRBJ1-1 | - | TRBV5-1 | TGCGCCAGCAGCTTGGCAATTGGGGCTGAAGCTTTCTTT | CASSLAIGAEAFF
- | TRBJ2-5 | TRBD2 | TRBV11-1 | TGTGCCAGCAGCTTAAGACTAGCGGGGTTCCAAGAGACCCAGTACTTC | CASSLRLAGFQETQYF
- | TRBJ2-3 | TRBD2 | TRBV5-7 | TGTGCCAGCAGCTTGAGAACTAGCGGGAGGAAAATAGATACGCAGTATTTT | CASSLRTSGRKIDTQYF
- | TRBJ1-1 | - | TRBV11-2 | TGTGCCAGCAGCTTAGGCGCGGGGGGGGAAGCTTTCTTT | CASSLGAGGEAFF
- | TRBJ2-2 | TRBD1 | TRBV2 | TGTGCCAGCAGGGGACAGGTAGACACCGGGGAGCTGTTTTTT | CASRGQVDTGELFF
few | TRBJ2-2 | - | TRBV21-1 | TGTGGGAGCGTTGAACGGATAATTACCGCGAACACCGGGGAGCTGTTTTTT | CGSVERIITANTGELFF
- | TRBJ1-1 | TRBD1 | TRBV9 | TGTGCCAGCAGCGCGGTTGCGATAACAGGGGGCTACACTGAAGCTTTCTTT | CASSAVAITGGYTEAFF
- | TRBJ2-7 | - | TRBV6-5 | TGTGCCAGCAGGGGGACCGGAGGGCACGAGCAGTACTTC | CASRGTGGHEQYF
- | TRBJ1-1 | - | TRBV30 | TGTGCCTGGGGGACACGTGGAAATGAAGCTTTCTTT | CAWGTRGNEAFF
- | TRBJ2-6 | TRBD1 | TRBV9 | TGTGCCAGCAGCCCCAGGGGGCCCGGGGCCAACGTCCTGACTTTC | CASSPRGPGANVLTF
- | TRBJ1-1 | TRBD1 | TRBV5-1 | TGCGCCACTTCGGGACAGGGGAACACTGAAGCTTTCTTT | CATSGQGNTEAFF
- | TRBJ2-1 | TRBD2 | TRBV19 | TGTGCCAGTAGTTCCGGGACTAGTGATTCCTACAATGAGCAGTTCTTC | CASSSGTSDSYNEQFF
- | TRBJ2-7 | TRBD1 | TRBV5-4 | TGTGCCAGCACCCCTGACCCGACAGGGACCTACGAGCAGTACTTC | CASTPDPTGTYEQYF
- | TRBJ2-5 | TRBD1 | TRBV7-9 | TGTGCCAGCAGCCCGCCATTTCGGACAGGGAAGGAGACCCAGTACTTC | CASSPPFRTGKETQYF
- | TRBJ1-2 | - | TRBV21-1 | TGTGCCTACCCTCGGGAGGCCATTACTATTAACTATGGCTACACCTTC | CAYPREAITINYGYTF
- | TRBJ1-1 | - | TRBV5-1 | TGCGCCAGCAGCCGGTCCTCCTCGAACACTGAAGCTTTCTTT | CASSRSSSNTEAFF
- | TRBJ2-4 | - | TRBV7-9 | TGTGCCAGCAGCCGGGATGGAGGCATTCAGTACTTC | CASSRDGGIQYF
- | TRBJ2-4 | - | TRBV11-2 | TGTGCCAGCAGCCCACTACAAGGACCAGGGCGCCCCAAAAACATTCAGTACTTC | CASSPLQGPGRPKNIQYF
few | TRBJ1-1 | - | TRBV30 | TGTGCCTGGAAGTACCATGGCACTGAAGCTTTCTTT | CAWKYHGTEAFF
few | TRBJ1-2 | TRBD1 | TRBV6-7 | TGTGCCAGCAGTTACGCAGACAGGGCCTATGGCTACACCTTC | CASSYADRAYGYTF
- | TRBJ2-3 | - | TRBV7-9 | TGTGCCAGCAGCACAGATCGGCTAACGCAGTATTTT | CASSTDRLTQYF